This T cell receptor beta chain originates from a study of T cell responses to AZD1222 COVID-19 vaccine. CDR1 GTSNPN and CDR2 SVGIG come from the germline V gene (reference sequence). This CDR3 region has 14 residues. V was cut by 5 bases and J by 0 bases, with 11 bases left in between. Sequencing used immunoSEQ multiplex PCR; TCRdb keeps in-frame clones, though not all of them. The data show under 170,000 clones, with more than 80% seen just once and around 3.1% held by the top ten. This rearrangement joins TRBV30 to TRBJ1-3; D is perhaps TRBD1 (6 bases). The receptor comes from an adult who received the AZD1222 COVID-19 vaccine. This sample comprised peripheral blood, obtained 28 days after the second AZD1222 dose. CDR3 in DNA: TGTGCCTGGGAGGGGGACAACTCTGGAAACACCATATATTTT. This gives the protein CAWEGDNSGNTIYF.